One sample yielded the 24 T cell receptor beta chains listed below, sequenced in a study of shared clonotypes between healthy human individuals (dated by TCRdb to between 2020 and 2021). Library preparation employed the immunoSEQ multiplex PCR assay. Drawn from immuneACCESS, this table holds only the in-frame rearrangements with V and J called that TCRdb kept. Clones are partly lost; checked studies trace under half to an unresolved V gene and leave the rest unexplained. The sample table records about 460,000 clones; over 60% of these occur just once. The biggest ten clones account for more than 10% of the sample. The specimen was PBMCs. These receptors were taken from a woman in her thirties or forties in good health. Some clones in this sample may be carry-over from other donors' samples.

The sample holds one count of this clone. The rearrangement uses TRBV11-2 and TRBJ2-1, with D unresolved. The length of the CDR3 is 14 residues. The V gene lost 2 bases and the J gene lost 5 bases, with 10 bases spanning the gap. Germline-derived CDR1 and CDR2 are SGHAT and FQNNGV. For the CDR3, the DNA is TGTGCCAGCAGCTTACTGACGGGTAACAATGAGCAGTTCTTC. It is translated as CASSLLTGNNEQFF.

This chain links TRBV5-6 with TRBJ1-5; D unresolved. Trimming took 4 bases from V and 4 from J, leaving 6 bases between them. The germline CDR1 and CDR2 sequences are SGHDT and YYEEEE. This CDR3 has 12 residues. The CDR3 spells CASSIKNQPQHF. CDR3 DNA sequence: TGTGCCAGCAGCATAAAAAATCAGCCCCAGCATTTT.

The genes are TRBV7-9 and TRBJ2-3; 10 nucleotides match TRBD2. This CDR3 contains 16 residues. Germline CDR1 SEHNR, CDR2 FQNEAQ (reference sequence). Trimming at V came to 0 bases and at J to 1 base, leaving 1 base not matched to a gene. The CDR3 DNA is TGTGCCAGCAGCTTAGCCCTAGCGGGAGGCACAGATACGCAGTATTTT. Translating it yields CASSLALAGGTDTQYF.

This clone occurred a few times. CDR3 DNA sequence: TGTGCCAGCAGCTTGATGGAGATATCCTACGAGCAGTACTTC. It codes for CASSLMEISYEQYF. The chain uses TRBV5-8 and TRBJ2-7; D is ambiguous. V dropped 1 base and J dropped 1 base, with 9 bases sitting between them. The length of the CDR3 is 14 residues. CDR1 SGHTS and CDR2 YDEGEE come from the germline V gene.

The chain employs TRBV7-2 and TRBJ2-5; a weak D match, TRBD1 (5 bases). V lost 1 base to trimming and J lost 4 bases, with 16 bases between them. The CDR3 spans 16 residues. Germline V gene sequence: CDR1 SGHTA, CDR2 FQGNSA. The chain's CDR3 is CASSLVWMGQGETQYF. Written as DNA, the CDR3 is TGTGCCAGCAGCTTAGTGTGGATGGGGCAGGGAGAGACCCAGTACTTC.

The rearrangement links TRBV7-9 to TRBJ1-2, with D perhaps matching TRBD1 (6 bases). Trimming pared 4 bases from V and 4 bases from J, leaving 10 bases between. The CDR3 loop spans 13 amino acids. The germline V gene encodes CDR1 SEHNR and CDR2 FQNEAQ (reference sequence). The CDR3 DNA reads TGTGCCAGCAGCTACGGACAGTCCTATGGCTACACCTTC. This translates into CASSYGQSYGYTF. The whole variable domain, filled in from reference TRBV7-9 and TRBJ1-2, reads DTGVSQNPRHKITKRGQNVTFRCDPISEHNRLYWYRQTLGQGPEFLTYFQNEAQLEKSRLLSDRFSAERPKGSFSTLEIQRTEQGDSAMYLCASSYGQSYGYTFGSGTRLTVV.

This clone was observed a few times. V and J are TRBV19 and TRBJ2-1, with D perhaps TRBD1 (6 bases). The CDR3 extends over 16 amino acids. V lost 4 bases and J 0 bases, leaving 13 bases between the germline ends. Per the germline V gene, CDR1 is LNHDA and CDR2 is SQIVND (reference sequence). The CDR3 region has the DNA TGTGCCAGTAGTACCTTACAGGGCTTCTCCTACAATGAGCAGTTCTTC. Translated, it gives CASSTLQGFSYNEQFF. Complete variable domain (other parts from reference TRBV19 and TRBJ2-1): DGGITQSPKYLFRKEGQNVTLSCEQNLNHDAMYWYRQDPGQGLRLIYYSQIVNDFQKGDIAEGYSVSREKKESFPLTVTSAQKNPTAFYLCASSTLQGFSYNEQFFGPGTRLTVL.

V usage is TRBV21-1 and J usage is TRBJ2-7; TRBD1 is the table's D call and was not checked against the DNA. TRBV21-1 is annotated as a pseudogene. The CDR3 consists of 15 residues. CDR3 nucleotide sequence: TGTGCCAGCAGCCCTGGGACAGGGGACTCGTACGAGCAGTACTTC. This sequence encodes CASSPGTGDSYEQYF.

This clone was recorded many times. The CDR3 sequence: CASRGQGMGPPLHF. In DNA, the CDR3 is TGTGCCAGCAGGGGACAGGGAATGGGACCACCCCTCCACTTT. V and J are TRBV6-1 and TRBJ1-6; 9 bases map to TRBD1. The germline CDR1 and CDR2 sequences are MNHNS and SASEGT. Trimming took 6 bases from V and 11 from J; bases not matched to a gene: 8. This CDR3 has 14 amino acids.

The sample holds a few counts of this clone. The chain recombines TRBV29-1 with TRBJ2-7; 10 bases map to TRBD1. Germline V gives CDR1 SQVTM, CDR2 ANQGSEA. The CDR3 has 13 amino acids. J was trimmed by 3 bases and V by 3 bases; bases with no gene match: 2. The CDR3 DNA reads as TGCAGCGTTGACCGGGACAGGGGCTACGAGCAGTACTTC. Translating gives CSVDRDRGYEQYF.

The rearrangement links TRBV7-2 to TRBJ2-2; maybe TRBD2 (6 bases). V was pared by 4 bases and J by 7 bases, with 22 bases between. Germline V CDR1 and CDR2: SGHTA, FQGNSA. This CDR3 is 17 amino acids long. CDR3 amino acids: CASSSSSEAMGVGELFF. Here the CDR3 DNA reads TGTGCCAGCAGCTCTTCTAGCGAAGCTATGGGAGTCGGGGAGCTGTTTTTT. The whole variable domain, remainder taken from reference TRBV7-2 and TRBJ2-2, is GAGVSQSPSNKVTEKGKDVELRCDPISGHTALYWYRQSLGQGLEFLIYFQGNSAPDKSGLPSDRFSAERTGGSVSTLTIQRTQQEDSAVYLCASSSSSEAMGVGELFFGEGSRLTVL.

The chain combines TRBV4-3 with TRBJ1-5; D uncertain. V shed 3 bases and J shed 5 bases, with 14 bases lying between them. This CDR3 is built from 15 residues. Germline CDR1 reads LGHNA; CDR2 reads YSLEER. The CDR3 here is CASSHGRMNYQPQHF. The CDR3 DNA follows: TGCGCCAGCAGCCATGGACGGATGAACTATCAGCCCCAGCATTTT.

J is TRBJ2-3 and V is TRBV2; D is uncertain. CDR1 SNHLY and CDR2 FYNNEI come from the germline V gene. V gave up 4 bases and J gave up 0 bases, with 14 bases separating them. This CDR3 is built from 16 residues. CDR3 nucleotide sequence: TGTGCCAGCAGTGCCATGGACGGTTGGAGCACAGATACGCAGTATTTT. Translation: CASSAMDGWSTDTQYF.

The CDR3: CASGPGGTEAFF. The CDR3 DNA is TGTGCCAGCGGGCCAGGAGGGACTGAAGCTTTCTTT. This sequence joins TRBV2 and TRBJ1-1, with D unclear. V was shortened by 8 bases and J by 5 bases, with 12 bases between the two germline ends. This CDR3 is built from 12 residues. Germline assignment: CDR1 SNHLY and CDR2 FYNNEI.

V usage is TRBV9 and J usage is TRBJ2-3, with D hard to call. V dropped 4 bases and J dropped 0 bases, with 6 bases sitting between them. Germline V gives CDR1 SGDLS, CDR2 YYNGEE. The CDR3 spans 13 residues. This CDR3 is CASSTSSTDTQYF. In DNA form, the CDR3 reads TGTGCCAGCAGCACCTCTAGCACAGATACGCAGTATTTT.

This clone occurred a few times. The chain is built from TRBV30 and TRBJ1-3, with D hard to call. V gave up 3 bases and J gave up 1 base, with 16 bases separating them. Germline values: CDR1 GTSNPN, CDR2 SVGIG (reference sequence). CDR3 length: 16 amino acids. CDR3 sequence reads: CAWRTYLDGSGNTIYF. In nucleotides, the CDR3 is TGTGCCTGGAGAACGTACTTGGACGGTTCTGGAAACACCATATATTTT.

The V gene is TRBV5-1, the J gene TRBJ2-3; maybe TRBD1 (6 bases). V was clipped by 4 bases and J by 3 bases, with 15 bases between them. Germline V lookup: CDR1 SGHRS, CDR2 YFSETQ. The CDR3 runs to 15 residues. DNA of the CDR3: TGCGCCAGCAGCCTCACCGGGACAACTACAGATACGCAGTATTTT. Translation: CASSLTGTTTDTQYF.

This clone was counted many times. The rearrangement links TRBV30 to TRBJ2-5; 9 positions match TRBD2. The CDR3 has 13 residues. Trimming cost V 3 bases and J 5 bases; bases outside gene matches: 4. Germline V lookup: CDR1 GTSNPN, CDR2 SVGIG (reference sequence). CDR3 nucleotides: TGTGCCTGGAGCACCGGGACTAGCGAGACCCAGTACTTC. Amino acids: CAWSTGTSETQYF.

The CDR3 DNA reads as TGTGCCAGCAGCTTAGGGAAGGTTGGGGGCCAAGAGACCCAGTACTTC. It codes for CASSLGKVGGQETQYF. The chain joins TRBV7-3 to TRBJ2-5, with D perhaps being TRBD1 or TRBD2 (5 bases each). The V and J ends lost 2 bases and 1 base respectively, with 14 bases between them. CDR3 length: 16 amino acids. The V gene's germline CDR1 is SGHTA and CDR2 FQGTGA.

The rearrangement uses TRBV5-1 and TRBJ1-1, with D perhaps matching TRBD1 (6 bases). CDR1 is SGHRS and CDR2 is YFSETQ in the germline V gene. The length of the CDR3 is 14 residues. Trimming pared 4 bases from V and 8 bases from J, leaving 18 bases between. CDR3 DNA: TGCGCCAGCAGCGTCTTAGGGGGGCCGTCCGAAGCTTTCTTT. This sequence encodes CASSVLGGPSEAFF.

A note on this clone: This likely reflects a read error, since a far larger clone is one base away. The chain links TRBV4-2 to TRBJ1-4; D uncertain. V dropped 0 bases and J dropped 7 bases, with 6 bases sitting between them. CDR1 and CDR2 (germline): LGHNA, YNFKEQ. The CDR3 is made up of 13 amino acids. The CDR3: CASSQDSGEKLFF. The CDR3 region has the DNA TGTGCCAGCAGCCAAGATAGTGGTGAAAAACTGTTTTTT.

There are a few counts of this clone. V is TRBV7-9 and J is TRBJ2-4; maybe TRBD2 (7 bases). Germline-derived CDR1 and CDR2 are SEHNR and FQNEAQ (reference sequence). The CDR3 contains 13 residues. Trimming stripped 4 bases from V and 6 bases from J, with 10 bases between. For the CDR3, the DNA is TGTGCCAGCAGCTCGGCGGGGGCAAACATTCAGTACTTC. Translating it yields CASSSAGANIQYF.

This rearrangement joins TRBV5-1 to TRBJ2-1; 8 positions agree with TRBD1. Germline V lookup: CDR1 SGHRS, CDR2 YFSETQ. Trimming cost V 4 bases and J 8 bases; bases outside gene matches: 8. The CDR3 length is 14 residues. The CDR3 sequence: CASSMTGDRYEQFF. For the CDR3, the DNA is TGCGCCAGCAGCATGACAGGGGATAGGTATGAGCAGTTCTTC.

J is TRBJ1-5 and V is TRBV18; no reliable D call. This CDR3 is 14 amino acids long. Between the trimmed V and J ends, which lost 0 bases and 4 bases, there was a span of 7 bases. In germline, CDR1 is KGHSH, CDR2 LQKENI. The CDR3 DNA reads TGTGCCAGCTCACCACCCGGACGGAATCAGCCCCAGCATTTT. Translated: CASSPPGRNQPQHF.